The 26 T cell receptor beta chains below come from one sample, sequenced in a study of shared clonotypes between healthy human individuals. This table comes from immunoSEQ multiplex PCR, and its TCRdb copy is limited to in-frame clones, with some not included. Among 2 million to 2.5 million clones listed, approximately 93% were seen once. Sample: naive CD4+ T cells from PBMCs. As for subset: CD45RA+ positively selected. The receptor source for this set is a man between 18 and 29 years old in good health. Some clones in this sample may be carry-over from other donors' samples.

This chain connects TRBV7-9 to TRBJ1-4; D remains unclear. The CDR3 sequence is 12 residues long. Germline V gene sequence: CDR1 SEHNR, CDR2 FQNEAQ (reference sequence). V was pared by 4 bases and J by 4 bases, with 4 bases between. The CDR3 is CASSSGNEKLFF. In nucleotides, the CDR3 is TGTGCCAGCAGCTCCGGTAATGAAAAACTGTTTTTT.

This chain connects TRBV5-1 to TRBJ1-3; possible D gene TRBD1, 6 bases. The V gene lost 5 bases and the J gene lost 4 bases, with 22 bases spanning the gap. The CDR3 contains 17 residues. The germline gives CDR1 SGHRS, CDR2 YFSETQ. CDR3 nucleotides: TGCGCCAGCAGAGCCGCTACCAGGGGAGGACCCGGAAACACCATATATTTT. Amino acid sequence: CASRAATRGGPGNTIYF.

A remark on this clone: This sample includes further DNA sequences coding for the same CDR3. The chain uses TRBV7-9 and TRBJ1-1, with TRBD1 as a possible D gene (5 bases). Trimming removed 1 base from V and 11 bases from J, with 11 bases in between. The CDR3 covers 12 residues. CDR1 is SEHNR, CDR2 FQNEAQ, per germline (reference sequence). Here the CDR3 DNA reads TGTGCCAGCAGCTTAGTCGGGGGGGAGGCTTTCTTT. Amino acids: CASSLVGGEAFF.

V is TRBV9 and J is TRBJ2-1, with 7 bases lining up with TRBD2. The V and J ends lost 2 bases and 2 bases, in that order; junction bases with no gene match: 4. Germline CDR1 SGDLS, CDR2 YYNGEE. This CDR3 spans 15 amino acids. The CDR3 sequence is CASSVLADTYNEQFF. As DNA, the CDR3 is TGTGCCAGCAGCGTGCTAGCGGATACCTACAATGAGCAGTTCTTC.

This chain joins TRBV7-2 and TRBJ2-1, with D hard to call. The CDR3 runs 12 residues. CDR1 SGHTA and CDR2 FQGNSA come from the germline V gene. The V end was cut by 5 bases, the J end by 10 bases, with 12 bases between. As DNA, the CDR3 is TGTGCCAGCAGCCCACCCTCCCTAGAGCAGTTCTTC. It specifies CASSPPSLEQFF.

V usage is TRBV5-4 and J usage is TRBJ2-2; D call uncertain. The CDR3 is 11 amino acids. V lost 6 bases, J lost 3 bases, and 3 bases lay in between. Looked up from germline, CDR1 is SGHNT and CDR2 is YYREEE (reference sequence). Here the CDR3 DNA reads TGTGCCAGCACCTACACCGGGGAGCTGTTTTTT. This gives the protein CASTYTGELFF.

This rearrangement joins TRBV28 to TRBJ2-1, with 7 bases identical to TRBD1. CDR3 length equals 15 residues. CDR1 and CDR2 (germline): MDHEN, SYDVKM. V gave up 6 bases and J gave up 1 base; unmatched junction bases: 6. The CDR3 sequence is CASSYRGRSYNEQFF. DNA for the CDR3: TGTGCCAGCAGCTACAGGGGCCGATCCTACAATGAGCAGTTCTTC.

As to this clone: Other DNA sequences within the sample encode an identical CDR3. The V gene is TRBV5-5, the J gene TRBJ2-7; D is perhaps TRBD1 or TRBD2 (5 bases each). This CDR3 has 14 residues. V was cut by 4 bases and J by 3 bases, with 14 bases left in between. Germline V gives CDR1 SGHKS, CDR2 YYEKEE (reference sequence). The DNA of the CDR3 is TGTGCCAGCAGCCCCGGGACGGGTGGCTACGAGCAGTACTTC. It is translated as CASSPGTGGYEQYF.

The chain has TRBV9 and TRBJ2-1; 10 nucleotides agree with TRBD2. Losses at the gene ends were 2 bases for V and 9 bases for J; bases not matched to a gene: 8. The CDR3 totals 15 residues. Germline CDR1 reads SGDLS; CDR2 reads YYNGEE. The CDR3 region has the DNA TGTGCCAGCAGCGTGTTCACTAGCGGGAAGGGTGAGCAGTTCTTC. Translated, it gives CASSVFTSGKGEQFF.

This clone was seen just once. The CDR3 here is CASSLAAGELFF. CDR3 bases: TGTGCCAGCAGCTTAGCCGCCGGGGAGCTGTTTTTT. This chain connects TRBV7-3 to TRBJ2-2; D call uncertain. Per germline, CDR1 SGHTA and CDR2 FQGTGA. Trimming took off 2 bases at V and 6 bases at J, with 4 bases between the two ends. CDR3 size: 12 residues.

The table lists this clone with a count of one. This chain joins TRBV30 and TRBJ2-4, with TRBD2 matching 7 bases. Germline CDR1 and CDR2: GTSNPN and SVGIG (reference sequence). The CDR3 is 13 amino acids. With V trimmed by 0 bases and J by 6 bases, 2 bases remained unmatched. The CDR3 DNA sequence: TGTGCCTGGAGTGTGTCTAGCGGAAACATTCAGTACTTC. This translates into CAWSVSSGNIQYF.

The V call is TRBV7-8, the J call TRBJ1-2; the D gene is possibly TRBD1 (6 bases). The germline V gene encodes CDR1 SGHVS and CDR2 FQNEAQ. Trimming shortened V by 1 base and J by 8 bases, and 11 bases separated the two germline ends. This CDR3 spans 13 amino acids. CDR3 in DNA: TGTGCCAGCAGCTTAGTAGGCGGGGGCGGCTACACCTTC. Amino acids: CASSLVGGGGYTF.

In DNA, the CDR3 is TGTGCCAGCAGCTTAGGAAGGTCCCAGGCCTATGAGCAGTTCTTC. Its protein is CASSLGRSQAYEQFF. The J gene is TRBJ2-1, the V gene TRBV7-8; D unclear. Trimming took off 1 base at V and 8 bases at J, with 15 bases between the two ends. Germline lookup yields CDR1 SGHVS and CDR2 FQNEAQ. There are 15 residues in the CDR3.

In this sample, this clone turned up a few times. The sample has other DNA sequences that encode this CDR3 too. The V and J genes are TRBV11-2 and TRBJ1-1; D unclear. V was clipped by 1 base and J by 1 base, with 1 base between them. Germline loops: CDR1 SGHAT, CDR2 FQNNGV. The CDR3 length is 12 residues. CDR3: CASSLANTEAFF. The CDR3 DNA is TGTGCCAGCAGCTTAGCGAACACTGAAGCTTTCTTT.

Remarks on this clone: At the DNA level, this CDR3 is encoded by other sequences in the same sample as well. CDR3 sequence reads: CASSVAPRGNEQFF. CDR3 DNA sequence: TGTGCCAGCAGCGTAGCTCCTCGGGGGAATGAGCAGTTCTTC. The chain couples TRBV9 to TRBJ2-1, with D possibly TRBD2 on 6 matching bases. This CDR3 has 14 residues. The germline V gene has CDR1 SGDLS and CDR2 YYNGEE. Deletions cut 0 bases from V and 7 bases from J, with 11 bases between.

J is TRBJ2-2 and V is TRBV5-1, with 12 bases matching TRBD2. V lost 4 bases, J lost 7 bases, and 14 bases stayed unmatched. CDR3 length: 18 residues. Germline CDR1 SGHRS, CDR2 YFSETQ. CDR3 residues: CASSIQPTSGSSGGELFF. CDR3 DNA: TGCGCCAGCAGCATCCAGCCGACTAGCGGGAGTTCAGGCGGGGAGCTGTTTTTT.

The chain recombines TRBV7-9 with TRBJ1-5; D possibly corresponds to TRBD1 (5 bases). The V end was cut by 4 bases, the J end by 0 bases, with 13 bases between. The CDR3 length is 16 residues. The germline V gene has CDR1 SEHNR and CDR2 FQNEAQ (reference sequence). The CDR3 spells CASSSEGQGSNQPQHF. In DNA, the CDR3 is TGTGCCAGCAGCTCAGAGGGTCAGGGTAGCAATCAGCCCCAGCATTTT.

V usage is TRBV15 and J usage is TRBJ1-4, with no clear D. V was trimmed by 0 bases and J by 1 base, leaving 3 bases between them. In germline, CDR1 is LNHNV, CDR2 YYDKDF (reference sequence). The CDR3 consists of 14 residues. The CDR3 DNA reads TGTGCCACCAGCAGAGATCAAACTAATGAAAAACTGTTTTTT. This translates into CATSRDQTNEKLFF.

This sequence joins TRBV5-1 and TRBJ2-5; unclear D gene. CDR1 and CDR2 (germline): SGHRS, YFSETQ. Trimming cost V 7 bases and J 5 bases, with 9 bases left between them. CDR3 length: 11 residues. This CDR3 is CASGERETQYF. DNA of the CDR3: TGCGCCAGCGGGGAACGGGAGACCCAGTACTTC. The whole variable domain, filled in from reference TRBV5-1 and TRBJ2-5, reads KAGVTQTPRYLIKTRGQQVTLSCSPISGHRSVSWYQQTPGQGLQFLFEYFSETQRNKGNFPGRFSGRQFSNSRSEMNVSTLELGDSALYLCASGERETQYFGPGTRLLVL.

This clone was counted a single time. A junction boundary mismatches the germline segment, possibly from a read error. Distinct nucleotide sequences in the sample also encode this CDR3. The chain joins TRBV9 to TRBJ2-7; 9 bases fit TRBD2. The CDR3 consists of 15 residues. In germline, CDR1 is SGDLS, CDR2 YYNGEE. The CDR3 DNA is TGTGCCAGCAGCCCGGGTAGCGGGAGATTATACGAGCAGTATTTC. Its translation: CASSPGSGRLYEQYF.

V and J are TRBV5-1 and TRBJ2-7; weak D call: TRBD1 (6 bases). CDR3 size: 15 residues. Trimming left V 1 base short and J 3 bases short, with 14 bases between. Per germline, CDR1 SGHRS and CDR2 YFSETQ. CDR3 DNA: TGCGCCAGCAGCTTGTCGGCAGGGGCAGGCTACGAGCAGTACTTC. Translation gives CASSLSAGAGYEQYF.

The J gene is TRBJ2-5, the V gene TRBV6-6; D unresolved. CDR1 is MNHNY and CDR2 is SVGAGI in the germline V gene (reference sequence). Trimming removed 5 bases at V and 1 base at J, with 11 bases between. This CDR3 region has 14 residues. CDR3 loop: CASSNGGSQETQYF. The CDR3 bases are TGTGCCAGCAGTAACGGTGGCAGCCAAGAGACCCAGTACTTC.

The chain links TRBV30 to TRBJ1-5, with no clear D. CDR3 length equals 13 residues. The germline V gene encodes CDR1 GTSNPN and CDR2 SVGIG (reference sequence). The V and J ends lost 5 bases and 3 bases respectively, with 11 bases between them. In DNA, the CDR3 is TGTGCCTGGGGTATAGGATACAATCAGCCCCAGCATTTT. It yields the protein CAWGIGYNQPQHF.

The genes are TRBV7-2 and TRBJ2-3; D is unresolved. Germline lookup yields CDR1 SGHTA and CDR2 FQGNSA. Trimming removed 3 bases at V and 0 bases at J, with 10 bases between. CDR3 length: 15 residues. The CDR3 protein is CASSFGRVSTDTQYF. The CDR3 DNA is TGTGCCAGCAGCTTTGGTCGGGTTAGCACAGATACGCAGTATTTT. Supplemented by reference TRBV7-2 and TRBJ2-3, the full variable domain reads GAGVSQSPSNKVTEKGKDVELRCDPISGHTALYWYRQSLGQGLEFLIYFQGNSAPDKSGLPSDRFSAERTGGSVSTLTIQRTQQEDSAVYLCASSFGRVSTDTQYFGPGTRLTVL.

The chain combines TRBV7-2 with TRBJ1-4; 10 bases align to TRBD1. CDR1 is SGHTA and CDR2 is FQGNSA in the germline V gene. The CDR3 is 17 residues long. V shed 0 bases and J 8 bases; nucleotides not matched to a gene: 9. Written as DNA, the CDR3 is TGTGCCAGCAGCTTAGCCCTAAACAGGGGACAGGGGGAAAAACTGTTTTTT. Protein: CASSLALNRGQGEKLFF.

The chain links TRBV5-6 to TRBJ1-2, with D hard to call. The CDR3 spans 15 residues. Germline lookup yields CDR1 SGHDT and CDR2 YYEEEE. The V end lost 2 bases, the J end lost 8 bases, and 19 bases lay between the germline ends. The CDR3 reads CASSLKLLSTHGYTF. The CDR3, as DNA: TGTGCCAGCAGCTTAAAGTTGTTGAGTACCCACGGCTACACCTTC.